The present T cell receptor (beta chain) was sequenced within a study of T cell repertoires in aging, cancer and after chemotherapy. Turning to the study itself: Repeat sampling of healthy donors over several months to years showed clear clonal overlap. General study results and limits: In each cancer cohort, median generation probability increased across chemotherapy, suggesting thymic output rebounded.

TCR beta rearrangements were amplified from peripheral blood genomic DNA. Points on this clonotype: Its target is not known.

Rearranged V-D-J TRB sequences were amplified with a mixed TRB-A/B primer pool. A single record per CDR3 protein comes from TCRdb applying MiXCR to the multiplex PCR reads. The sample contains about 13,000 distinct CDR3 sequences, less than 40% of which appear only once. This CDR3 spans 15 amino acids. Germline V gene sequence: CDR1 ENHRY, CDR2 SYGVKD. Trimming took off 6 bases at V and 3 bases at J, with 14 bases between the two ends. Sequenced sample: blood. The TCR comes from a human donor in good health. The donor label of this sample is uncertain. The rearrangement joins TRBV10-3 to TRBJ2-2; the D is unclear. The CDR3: CAIRGWDQYTGELFF. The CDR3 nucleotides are TGTGCCATCAGGGGCTGGGATCAGTACACCGGGGAGCTGTTTTTT.